Presented here are 29 T cell receptor beta chains from one specimen sequenced in a study of T cell clonality in common variable immunodeficiency. Sequencing used immunoSEQ multiplex PCR; TCRdb keeps in-frame clones, though not all of them. Recorded here are approximately 52,000 clones, none singletons. Sequencing was performed on peripheral blood mononuclear cells. Source of these receptors: a person between 18 and 75 years old in good health.

This clone was picked up a small number of times. The DNA read from the CDR3 is TGTGCCAGTAGCGTTATAGGGGCCCCTGGCGATGAC. This sequence encodes CASSVIGAPGDD. Given in full, the CDR3 is CASSVIGAPGDDYTF. The chain couples TRBV19 to TRBJ1-2; tentatively, D is TRBD1 (5 bases). The read ends 3 residues early relative to the CDR3; the germline J gene fills the gap. The CDR3 is 15 amino acids. Per the germline V gene, CDR1 is LNHDA and CDR2 is SQIVND (reference sequence).

This clone was detected many times. The read comes to an end 3 residues before the CDR3 does, leaving the germline J gene to fill in the end. The chain couples TRBV7-2 to TRBJ1-2; TRBD1 is a possible D gene (5 bases). The germline CDR1 and CDR2 sequences are SGHTA and FQGNSA. This CDR3 region has 13 residues. Trimming removed 5 bases at V and 2 bases at J, with 9 bases between. CDR3 DNA, as far as it was read: TGTGCCAGCAGCCGACAGCCAAACTATGGC. Translating it yields CASSRQPNYG. The whole CDR3 protein reads CASSRQPNYGYTF.

This clone was recorded at least ten times. Read data end 3 residues before the CDR3 end; the end is taken from the germline J gene. This chain uses TRBV20-1 with TRBJ1-1; D not resolved. Trimming left V 5 bases short and J 1 base short, with 11 bases between. Germline-derived CDR1 and CDR2 are DFQATT and SNEGSKA (reference sequence). CDR3 length: 13 amino acids. The CDR3 bases that were read are TGCAGTGCTCCACAGATGGGGAACACTGAA. Amino acids: CSAPQMGNTE. The CDR3 in its entirety is CSAPQMGNTEAFF.

This clone occurred many times. The read stops 3 residues short of the end of the CDR3; the missing end is completed from the germline J gene. The gene calls are TRBV19 and TRBJ2-7, with 10 bases lining up with TRBD1. Germline values: CDR1 LNHDA, CDR2 SQIVND (reference sequence). The CDR3 consists of 17 residues. J gave up 5 bases and V 4 bases, and 14 bases lay outside the gene matches. The CDR3 loop reads CASSTPVVGQGYNEQYF. The part of the CDR3 DNA that was read is TGTGCCAGTAGTACTCCTGTGGTGGGACAGGGGTACAACGAG. Full variable domain (outside the CDR3, taken from reference TRBV19 and TRBJ2-7): DGGITQSPKYLFRKEGQNVTLSCEQNLNHDAMYWYRQDPGQGLRLIYYSQIVNDFQKGDIAEGYSVSREKKESFPLTVTSAQKNPTAFYLCASSTPVVGQGYNEQYFGPGTRLTVT.

This clone was seen many times. The observed sequence ends 3 residues before the CDR3 terminus, with the missing tail filled in from the germline J gene. The chain has TRBV5-4 and TRBJ2-2, with TRBD1 as a possible D gene (5 bases). The CDR3 extends over 15 amino acids. The germline V and J ends were trimmed by 1 base and 4 bases, with 11 bases remaining between them. Germline assignment: CDR1 SGHNT and CDR2 YYREEE (reference sequence). CDR3 in amino acids: CASSLKGAATGELFF. Partial CDR3 DNA: TGTGCCAGCAGCTTGAAAGGGGCGGCCACCGGGGAG.

The table lists this clone with many counts. The read falls 3 residues short of the CDR3 end, and the missing part is taken from the germline J gene. J is TRBJ2-7 and V is TRBV10-3; the D gene could be TRBD1 or TRBD2 (5 bases each). This CDR3 is built from 13 residues. CDR1 and CDR2 (germline): ENHRY, SYGVKD. The V and J ends lost 5 bases and 5 bases respectively, with 13 bases between them. CDR3 DNA (partial): TGTGCCATCAGTCCAGGCAGAGGGGACGAG. It translates to CAISPGRGDE. The whole CDR3 is CAISPGRGDEQYF.

At least ten counts were recorded for this clone. The missing CDR3 end, 3 residues past where the read stops, is filled in from the germline J gene. The chain carries TRBV4-1 and TRBJ1-3; maybe TRBD1 (5 bases). Germline CDR1 and CDR2: MGHRA and YSYEKL. The CDR3 extends over 16 amino acids. V lost 1 base, J lost 2 bases, and 12 bases lay in between. Partial CDR3 DNA: TGCGCCAGCAGCCAAGGAGAAGGGGCTACTGGAAACACC. It is translated as CASSQGEGATGNT. The whole CDR3 reads CASSQGEGATGNTIYF.

This clone was counted many times. Read sequence stops 3 residues before the CDR3 end, and the germline J gene provides the missing end. V usage is TRBV4-1 and J usage is TRBJ2-7; a weak D match, TRBD2 (5 bases). Germline V gives CDR1 MGHRA, CDR2 YSYEKL. The CDR3 has 17 amino acids. V lost 1 base and J 5 bases, leaving 21 bases between the germline ends. Incomplete CDR3 DNA: TGCGCCAGCAGCCAAGGCGGCGGGTCAAGCGACCGAAACGAG. This encodes CASSQGGGSSDRNE. The CDR3 reads in full as CASSQGGGSSDRNEQYF.

The sample holds many counts of this clone. The read falls 3 residues short of the CDR3 end, and the missing part is taken from the germline J gene. V gene TRBV7-9 combines with J gene TRBJ2-1; TRBD2 matches at 13 bases. V dropped 5 bases and J dropped 6; count of bases not matched to a gene: 1. The CDR3 covers 14 residues. Germline V gene lookup returns CDR1 SEHNR and CDR2 FQNEAQ (reference sequence). The CDR3 loop reads CASSRTSGSNEQFF. Partial CDR3 DNA: TGTGCCAGCAGCCGGACTAGCGGGAGCAATGAG.

There are many counts of this clone. The read is 3 residues too short to cover the CDR3 end, so that end is filled in from the germline J gene. The chain joins TRBV18 to TRBJ2-3, with D possibly matching TRBD1 (6 bases). Germline values: CDR1 KGHSH, CDR2 LQKENI. The CDR3 length is 17 residues. V was trimmed by 4 bases and J by 0 bases, leaving 17 bases between them. The CDR3 loop reads CASSRLGADSSTDTQYF. Incomplete CDR3 DNA: TGTGCCAGCTCACGTCTGGGGGCGGACTCTAGCACAGATACG.

This clone was seen a few times. The junction shows a germline mismatch at one end, possibly a read error. The read ends 3 residues before the CDR3 terminus; that terminus is restored from the germline J gene. V is TRBV7-7 and J is TRBJ2-2, with TRBD1 matching 7 bases. The germline V gene encodes CDR1 SSHAT and CDR2 FNYEAQ (reference sequence). This CDR3 contains 16 residues. The CDR3 is CASSLLGGPNTEELFF. The part of the CDR3 DNA that was read is TGTGCTAGCAGCTTGTTAGGGGGCCCGAACACCGAGGAG.

The sample holds many counts of this clone. The observed sequence ends 3 residues before the CDR3 terminus, with the missing tail filled in from the germline J gene. V is TRBV20-1 and J is TRBJ2-7, with D perhaps matching TRBD1 (5 bases). The germline gives CDR1 DFQATT, CDR2 SNEGSKA (reference sequence). The CDR3 has 14 residues. V gave up 2 bases and J gave up 0 bases, with 11 bases separating them. The CDR3 sequence: CSARSQGSSYEQYF. The covered CDR3 bases are TGCAGTGCTAGATCCCAGGGAAGCTCCTACGAG.

This clone was picked up many times. The read is 3 residues too short to cover the CDR3 end, so that end is filled in from the germline J gene. The chain carries TRBV5-1 and TRBJ2-4, with 11 bases fitting TRBD1. This CDR3 is 15 amino acids long. V was clipped by 4 bases and J by 8 bases; unmatched bases: 8. Germline CDR1 is SGHRS and CDR2 is YFSETQ. CDR3 DNA (partial): TGCGCCAGCAGCCCTACGGGACAGGGGGTGGACATT. The encoded protein is CASSPTGQGVDI. The full CDR3 reads CASSPTGQGVDIQYF. Together with reference TRBV5-1 and TRBJ2-4, the CDR3 gives the full variable domain: KAGVTQTPRYLIKTRGQQVTLSCSPISGHRSVSWYQQTPGQGLQFLFEYFSETQRNKGNFPGRFSGRQFSNSRSEMNVSTLELGDSALYLCASSPTGQGVDIQYFGAGTRLSVL.

This clone was seen many times. From the germline J gene comes the end of the CDR3, since the read stops 3 residues before it. The chain recombines TRBV4-2 with TRBJ2-5; 8 bases are shared with TRBD1. CDR1 LGHNA and CDR2 YNFKEQ come from the germline V gene. The CDR3 runs to 15 residues. The J segment lost 3 bases and the V segment lost 5 bases, leaving 8 bases of the junction unmatched. CDR3 loop: CASSERQGSEETQYF. The sequenced part of the CDR3 DNA is TGTGCCAGCAGCGAAAGACAGGGGTCTGAAGAGACC.

Many counts were recorded for this clone. Coverage ceases 3 residues before the CDR3 finishes, and the germline J gene fills in the end. This sequence joins TRBV19 and TRBJ1-3, with 7 nucleotides matching TRBD1. There are 14 residues in the CDR3. V shed 4 bases and J 3 bases; nucleotides not matched to a gene: 3. Germline V CDR1 and CDR2: LNHDA, SQIVND (reference sequence). The CDR3 reads CASSTTGRGNTIYF. The CDR3 DNA, read in part, is TGTGCCAGTAGTACGACAGGGCGTGGAAACACC.

This clone was recorded at least ten times. The CDR3 end falls 3 residues outside the read, so it is completed with the germline J gene. V usage is TRBV30 and J usage is TRBJ1-1, with 10 nucleotides matching TRBD1. This CDR3 region has 16 residues. CDR1 GTSNPN and CDR2 SVGIG come from the germline V gene (reference sequence). Unmatched junction bases numbered 9, after V lost 5 bases and J lost 0 bases. The sequenced CDR3 bases are TGTGCCTGGGAGGGACAGGGGACCTTGATGAACACTGAA. This sequence encodes CAWEGQGTLMNTE. The CDR3 reads in full as CAWEGQGTLMNTEAFF.

This clone was seen ten or more times. Read coverage stops 3 residues before the CDR3 terminus; the germline J gene supplies the remainder. V is TRBV29-1 and J is TRBJ1-2; the D gene is possibly TRBD1 (5 bases). The CDR3 sequence is 13 residues long. V was trimmed by 5 bases and J by 4 bases, leaving 14 bases between them. Germline V gives CDR1 SQVTM, CDR2 ANQGSEA. The chain's CDR3 is CSVNPGSGYGYTF. The CDR3 DNA, read in part, is TGCAGCGTTAATCCAGGGTCTGGCTATGGC.

This clone was seen many times. The read terminates 3 residues ahead of where the CDR3 ends, so the germline J gene completes it. The genes are TRBV5-1 and TRBJ2-5; maybe TRBD2 (5 bases). Germline CDR1 is SGHRS and CDR2 is YFSETQ. This CDR3 has 13 residues. V lost 2 bases and J lost 5, with 10 bases in between. Partial CDR3 DNA: TGCGCCAGCAGCTTATCGCCGGGGGAGACC. It codes for CASSLSPGET. The full CDR3 protein reads CASSLSPGETQYF.

This clone was observed many times. The read comes to an end 3 residues before the CDR3 does, leaving the germline J gene to fill in the end. V is TRBV18 and J is TRBJ1-2; D is possibly TRBD1 (5 bases). Germline CDR1 reads KGHSH; CDR2 reads LQKENI. The CDR3 has 14 residues. The V end lost 0 bases, the J end lost 4 bases, and 9 bases lay between the germline ends. The chain's CDR3 is CASSPPGEVYGYTF. The sequenced CDR3 bases are TGTGCCAGCTCACCACCAGGGGAAGTCTATGGC.

This clone has at least ten counts. The sequence runs out 3 residues before the end of the CDR3; the remainder is reconstructed from the germline J gene. The rearrangement links TRBV7-3 to TRBJ2-1, with D unresolved. The CDR3 is 13 amino acids. Germline assignment: CDR1 SGHTA and CDR2 FQGTGA. V lost 1 base to trimming and J lost 7 bases, with 8 bases between them. Incomplete CDR3 DNA: TGTGCCAGCAGCTTAAAGGGCGAGAATGAG. This translates into CASSLKGENE. From start to end, the CDR3 is CASSLKGENEQFF. The variable domain in full, with the rest retrieved from reference TRBV7-3 and TRBJ2-1, is GAGVSQTPSNKVTEKGKYVELRCDPISGHTALYWYRQSLGQGPEFLIYFQGTGAADDSGLPNDRFFAVRPEGSVSTLKIQRTERGDSAVYLCASSLKGENEQFFGPGTRLTVL.

This clone was counted only a few times. This may stem from a read error, because a much larger clone lies one nucleotide away. From the germline J gene comes the end of the CDR3, since the read stops 3 residues before it. This rearrangement joins TRBV6-1 to TRBJ2-3; 9 bases are shared with TRBD1. The CDR3 spans 19 residues. Germline lookup yields CDR1 MNHNS and CDR2 SASEGT. The CDR3 sequence: CASSEGGDRVYLSNQPQYF. CDR3 DNA (partial): TGTGCCAGCAGTGAAGGGGGGGACAGGGTTTATCTTAGCAATCAGCCG.

This clone occurred many times. The CDR3 end falls 3 residues outside the read, so it is completed with the germline J gene. The V call is TRBV6-1, the J call TRBJ2-2; TRBD2 is a possible D gene (6 bases). The CDR3 has 14 amino acids. Trimming stripped 1 base from V and 7 bases from J, with 10 bases between. In germline, CDR1 is MNHNS, CDR2 SASEGT. Here the CDR3 reads CASSEVQGGGELFF. The sequenced CDR3 bases are TGTGCCAGCAGTGAAGTTCAGGGAGGCGGGGAG.

Note on this clone: The CDR3 end is not reached by the read, which stops 3 residues before it; the germline J gene fills it in. The genes are TRBV5-1 and TRBJ1-1, with a possible D match to TRBD1 (5 bases). The CDR3 is made up of 15 amino acids. V was cut by 7 bases and J by 4 bases, with 20 bases left in between. CDR1 is SGHRS, CDR2 YFSETQ, per germline. This CDR3 reads CASRHRGRVGTEAFF. CDR3 bases read: TGCGCCAGCCGCCATCGTGGCAGGGTAGGCACTGAA.

CDR3 DNA (partial): TGTGCCAGCAGCTTAGGACCCGGGTCTCCCTACGAG. Protein product: CASSLGPGSPYE. The entire CDR3 sequence reads CASSLGPGSPYEQYF. The chain carries TRBV7-2 and TRBJ2-7; D gene unclear. The read ends 3 residues shy of where the CDR3 ends; the end is completed using the germline J gene. Germline V gene sequence: CDR1 SGHTA, CDR2 FQGNSA. The CDR3 is 15 residues long. Trimming shortened V by 1 base and J by 2 bases, and 12 bases separated the two germline ends.

Ten or more counts support this clone. The CDR3 is cut off 3 residues early in the read; its end comes from the germline J gene. The chain employs TRBV20-1 and TRBJ2-7; 7 bases match TRBD1. Trimming removed 6 bases from V and 2 bases from J; junction bases left unmatched: 7. CDR1 and CDR2 from the germline V gene are DFQATT and SNEGSKA (reference sequence). The CDR3 is 13 residues long. CDR3 sequence reads: CSAPDRVTYEQYF. Incomplete CDR3 DNA: TGCAGTGCACCAGACAGGGTGACCTACGAG.

This clone was seen repeatedly, ten times or more. The read comes to an end 3 residues before the CDR3 does, leaving the germline J gene to fill in the end. The chain couples TRBV5-1 to TRBJ2-2; the D gene is possibly TRBD2 (7 bases). Trimming left V 2 bases short and J 7 bases short, with 21 bases between. The CDR3 spans 17 residues. Per the germline V gene, CDR1 is SGHRS and CDR2 is YFSETQ. The part of the CDR3 DNA that was read is TGCGCCAGCAGCTTCCTACAGGGAGGGGACCGCCGCGGGGAG. Its translation: CASSFLQGGDRRGE. From start to end, the CDR3 is CASSFLQGGDRRGELFF.

Ten or more counts support this clone. Read data end 3 residues before the CDR3 end; the end is taken from the germline J gene. This chain links TRBV11-3 with TRBJ2-3; TRBD2 might be the D (5 bases). This CDR3 is built from 13 residues. CDR1 and CDR2 from the germline V gene are SGHNT and YENEEA. CDR3 DNA (partial): TGTGCCAGCAGCTTAGCCTCCTCTAGCTCG. Translation: CASSLASSSS. The complete CDR3 sequence is CASSLASSSSQYF.

Only a few counts were recorded for this clone. The CDR3 DNA, read in part, is TGTGCCAGCAGCTTAACGGTGACTAGATCCTACAATGAC. Protein sequence: CASSLTVTRSYND. The entire CDR3 protein is CASSLTVTRSYNDYTF. This chain uses TRBV7-3 with TRBJ1-2, with no clear D. The sequence runs out 3 residues before the end of the CDR3; the remainder is reconstructed from the germline J gene. Per the germline V gene, CDR1 is SGHTA and CDR2 is FQGTGA. The CDR3 totals 16 residues.

This clone was counted many times. The sequence runs out 3 residues before the end of the CDR3; the remainder is reconstructed from the germline J gene. The chain employs TRBV19 and TRBJ1-2, with D possibly being TRBD1 (6 bases). Germline-derived CDR1 and CDR2 are LNHDA and SQIVND (reference sequence). There are 15 residues in the CDR3. V lost 5 bases and J lost 7, with 20 bases in between. The CDR3 spells CASSDRDILIGGYTF. Partial CDR3 DNA: TGTGCCAGTAGTGACCGGGACATATTAATCGGTGGC.